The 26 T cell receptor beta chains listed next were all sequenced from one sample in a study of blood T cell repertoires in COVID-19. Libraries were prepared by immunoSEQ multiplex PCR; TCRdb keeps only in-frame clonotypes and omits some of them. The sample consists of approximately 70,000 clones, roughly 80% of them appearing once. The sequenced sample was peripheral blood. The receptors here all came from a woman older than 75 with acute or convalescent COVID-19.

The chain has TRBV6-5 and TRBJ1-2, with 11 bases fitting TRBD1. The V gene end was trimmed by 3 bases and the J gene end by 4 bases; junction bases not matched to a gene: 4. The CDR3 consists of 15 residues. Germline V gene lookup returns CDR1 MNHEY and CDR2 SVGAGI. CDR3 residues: CASSYGQGARYGYTF. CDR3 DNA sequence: TGTGCCAGCAGTTATGGACAGGGGGCCCGCTATGGCTACACCTTC.

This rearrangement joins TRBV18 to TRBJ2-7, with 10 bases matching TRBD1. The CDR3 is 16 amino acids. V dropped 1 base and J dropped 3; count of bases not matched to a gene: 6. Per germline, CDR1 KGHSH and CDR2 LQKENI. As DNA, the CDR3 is TGTGCCAGCTCACCACGAAACGGACAGGGGGACTACGAGCAGTACTTC. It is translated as CASSPRNGQGDYEQYF. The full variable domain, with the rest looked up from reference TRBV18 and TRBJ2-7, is NAGVMQNPRHLVRRRGQEARLRCSPMKGHSHVYWYRQLPEEGLKFMVYLQKENIIDESGMPKERFSAEFPKEGPSILRIQQVVRGDSAAYFCASSPRNGQGDYEQYFGPGTRLTVT.

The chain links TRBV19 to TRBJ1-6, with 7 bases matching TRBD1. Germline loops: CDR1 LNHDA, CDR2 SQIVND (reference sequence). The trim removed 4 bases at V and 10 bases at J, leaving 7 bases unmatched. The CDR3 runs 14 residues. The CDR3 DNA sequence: TGTGCCAGTAGTACTACTCGACAGGGATCACCCCTCCACTTT. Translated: CASSTTRQGSPLHF.

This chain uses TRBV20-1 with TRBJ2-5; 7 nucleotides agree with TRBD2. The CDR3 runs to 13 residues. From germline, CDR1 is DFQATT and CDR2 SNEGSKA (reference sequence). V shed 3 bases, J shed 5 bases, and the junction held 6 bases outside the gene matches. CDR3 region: CSASGGGRETQYF. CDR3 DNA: TGCAGTGCTAGTGGCGGGGGACGGGAGACCCAGTACTTC.

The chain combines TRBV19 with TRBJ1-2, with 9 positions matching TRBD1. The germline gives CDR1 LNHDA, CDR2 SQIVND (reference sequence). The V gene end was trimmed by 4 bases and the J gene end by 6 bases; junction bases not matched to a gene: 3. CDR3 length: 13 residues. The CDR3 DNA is TGTGCCAGTAGTAACCGGGACAGGGATGGCTACACCTTC. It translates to CASSNRDRDGYTF.

The CDR3 DNA reads TGTGCCAGCAGCACCGGGACAGGGTCTGGAAACACCATATATTTT. Protein: CASSTGTGSGNTIYF. The chain uses TRBV5-4 and TRBJ1-3, with 9 bases lining up with TRBD1. V trimming: 4 bases; J trimming: 1 base; junction bases outside the gene matches: 3. CDR3 length: 15 amino acids. Germline lookup yields CDR1 SGHNT and CDR2 YYREEE (reference sequence).

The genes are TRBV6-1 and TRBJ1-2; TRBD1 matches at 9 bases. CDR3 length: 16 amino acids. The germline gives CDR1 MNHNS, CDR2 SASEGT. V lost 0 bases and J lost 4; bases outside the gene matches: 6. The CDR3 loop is CASSEAKGQGAYGYTF. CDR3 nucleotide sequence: TGTGCCAGCAGTGAAGCGAAGGGACAGGGCGCCTATGGCTACACCTTC.

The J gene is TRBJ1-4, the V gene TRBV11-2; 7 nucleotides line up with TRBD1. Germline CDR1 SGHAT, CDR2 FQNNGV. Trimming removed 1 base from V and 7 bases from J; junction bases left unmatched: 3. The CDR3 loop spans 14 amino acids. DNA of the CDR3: TGTGCCAGCAGCTTAGTACAGGGGAGTGAAAAACTGTTTTTT. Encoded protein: CASSLVQGSEKLFF.

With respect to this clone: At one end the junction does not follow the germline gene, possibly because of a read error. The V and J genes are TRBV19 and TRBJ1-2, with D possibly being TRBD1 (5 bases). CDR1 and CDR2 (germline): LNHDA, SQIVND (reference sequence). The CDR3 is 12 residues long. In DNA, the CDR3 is TGTGCCAGTAGTATAGGCACGGGGGGACCCATCTTC. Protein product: CASSIGTGGPIF.

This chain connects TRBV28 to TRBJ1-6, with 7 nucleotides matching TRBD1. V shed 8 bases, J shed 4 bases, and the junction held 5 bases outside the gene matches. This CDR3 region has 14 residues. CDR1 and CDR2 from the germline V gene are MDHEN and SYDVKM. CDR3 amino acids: CASLGQPYNSPLHF. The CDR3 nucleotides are TGTGCCAGCCTGGGACAGCCATATAATTCACCCCTCCACTTT.

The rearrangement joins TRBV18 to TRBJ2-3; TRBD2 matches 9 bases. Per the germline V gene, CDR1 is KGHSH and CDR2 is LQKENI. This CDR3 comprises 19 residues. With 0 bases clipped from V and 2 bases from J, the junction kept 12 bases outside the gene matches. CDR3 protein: CASSPPFGRASGDTDTQYF. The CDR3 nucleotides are TGTGCCAGCTCACCACCATTTGGAAGGGCTAGCGGGGACACAGATACGCAGTATTTT.

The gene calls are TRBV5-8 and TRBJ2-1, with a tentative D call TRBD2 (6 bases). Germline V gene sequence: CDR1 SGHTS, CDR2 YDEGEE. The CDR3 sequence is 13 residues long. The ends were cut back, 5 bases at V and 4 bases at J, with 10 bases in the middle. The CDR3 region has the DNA TGTGCCAGCAGGCCTCGGGGGTACAATGAGCAGTTCTTC. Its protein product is CASRPRGYNEQFF.

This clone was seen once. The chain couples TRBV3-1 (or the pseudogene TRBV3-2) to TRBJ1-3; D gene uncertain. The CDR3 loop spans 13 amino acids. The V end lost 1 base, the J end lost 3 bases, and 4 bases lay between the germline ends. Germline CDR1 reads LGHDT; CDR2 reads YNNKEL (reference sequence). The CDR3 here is CASSQGSGNTIYF. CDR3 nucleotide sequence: TGTGCCAGCAGCCAAGGGAGTGGAAACACCATATATTTT.

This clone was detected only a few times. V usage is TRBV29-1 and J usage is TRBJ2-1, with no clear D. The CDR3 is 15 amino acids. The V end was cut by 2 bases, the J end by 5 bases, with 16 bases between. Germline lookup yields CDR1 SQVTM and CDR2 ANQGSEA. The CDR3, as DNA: TGCAGCGTTGAAAATGATTTCGGAGATAACAATGAGCAGTTCTTC. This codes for CSVENDFGDNNEQFF.

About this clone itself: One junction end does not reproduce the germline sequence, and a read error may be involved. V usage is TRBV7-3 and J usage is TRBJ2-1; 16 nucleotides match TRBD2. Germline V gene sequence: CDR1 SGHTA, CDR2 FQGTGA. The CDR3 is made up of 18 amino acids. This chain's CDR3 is CASSPRGLAGGRSDEQFF. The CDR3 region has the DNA TGCGCCAGCAGCCCTCGGGGACTAGCGGGGGGGAGGAGCGATGAGCAGTTCTTC.

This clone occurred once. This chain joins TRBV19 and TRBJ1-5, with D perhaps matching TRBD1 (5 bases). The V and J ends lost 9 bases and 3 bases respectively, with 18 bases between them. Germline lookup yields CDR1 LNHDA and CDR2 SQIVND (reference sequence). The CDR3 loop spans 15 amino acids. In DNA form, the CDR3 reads TGTGCCAGCAGGGAGGGACCAATCCTCAATCAGCCCCAGCATTTT. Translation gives CASREGPILNQPQHF.

CDR3 nucleotides: TGCGCCAGCAGCCGGACCCGAGGACAGGGGGCTAATGAGCAGTTCTTC. This sequence encodes CASSRTRGQGANEQFF. The V call is TRBV5-1, the J call TRBJ2-1; TRBD1 matches 11 bases. Germline V gene sequence: CDR1 SGHRS, CDR2 YFSETQ. CDR3 size: 16 residues. Trimming removed 4 bases from V and 7 bases from J; junction bases left unmatched: 10.

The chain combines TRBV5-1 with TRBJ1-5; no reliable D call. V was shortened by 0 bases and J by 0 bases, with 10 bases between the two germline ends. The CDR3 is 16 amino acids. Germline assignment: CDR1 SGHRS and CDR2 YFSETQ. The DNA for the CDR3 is TGCGCCAGCAGCTTGGTTGCGGGAAATAGCAATCAGCCCCAGCATTTT. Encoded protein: CASSLVAGNSNQPQHF.

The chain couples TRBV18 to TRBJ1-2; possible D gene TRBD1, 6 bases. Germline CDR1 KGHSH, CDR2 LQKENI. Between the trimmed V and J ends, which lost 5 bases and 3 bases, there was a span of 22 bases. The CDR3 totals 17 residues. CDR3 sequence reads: CASSTRDTLASDYGYTF. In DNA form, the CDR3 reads TGTGCCAGCTCAACACGGGACACCCTGGCGTCGGACTATGGCTACACCTTC. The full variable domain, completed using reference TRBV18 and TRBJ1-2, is NAGVMQNPRHLVRRRGQEARLRCSPMKGHSHVYWYRQLPEEGLKFMVYLQKENIIDESGMPKERFSAEFPKEGPSILRIQQVVRGDSAAYFCASSTRDTLASDYGYTFGSGTRLTVV.

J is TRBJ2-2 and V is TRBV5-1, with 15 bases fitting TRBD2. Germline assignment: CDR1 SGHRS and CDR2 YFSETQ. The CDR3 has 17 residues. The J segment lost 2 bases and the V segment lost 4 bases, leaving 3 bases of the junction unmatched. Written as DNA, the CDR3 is TGCGCCAGCAGCCAGGGACTAGCGGGGGGAAACACCGGGGAGCTGTTTTTT. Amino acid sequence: CASSQGLAGGNTGELFF.

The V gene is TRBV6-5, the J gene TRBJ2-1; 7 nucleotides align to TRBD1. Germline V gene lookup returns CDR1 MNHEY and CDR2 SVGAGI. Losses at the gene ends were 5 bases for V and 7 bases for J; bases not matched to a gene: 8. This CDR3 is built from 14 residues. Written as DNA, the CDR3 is TGTGCCAGCAGTCGAAACAGGGGTTCGAATGAGCAGTTCTTC. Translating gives CASSRNRGSNEQFF.

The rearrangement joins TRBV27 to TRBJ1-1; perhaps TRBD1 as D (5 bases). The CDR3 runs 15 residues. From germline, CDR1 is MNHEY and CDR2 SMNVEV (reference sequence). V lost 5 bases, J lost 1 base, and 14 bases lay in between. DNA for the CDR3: TGTGCCAGCAGTCCTCGCAGGGCGGAGAACACTGAAGCTTTCTTT. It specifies CASSPRRAENTEAFF.

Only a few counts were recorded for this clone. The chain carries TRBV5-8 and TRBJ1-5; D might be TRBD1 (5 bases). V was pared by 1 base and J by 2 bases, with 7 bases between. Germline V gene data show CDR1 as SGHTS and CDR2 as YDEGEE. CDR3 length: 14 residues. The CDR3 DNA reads TGTGCCAGCAGCTTGTGGGGGGGCAATCAGCCCCAGCATTTT. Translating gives CASSLWGGNQPQHF.

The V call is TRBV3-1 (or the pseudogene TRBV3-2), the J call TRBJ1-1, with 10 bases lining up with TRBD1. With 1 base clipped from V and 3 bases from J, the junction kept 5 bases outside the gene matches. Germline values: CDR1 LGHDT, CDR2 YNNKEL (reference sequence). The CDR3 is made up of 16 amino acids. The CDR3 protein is CASSQAFGQGDTEAFF. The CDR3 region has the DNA TGTGCCAGCAGCCAAGCTTTCGGACAGGGGGACACTGAAGCTTTCTTT.

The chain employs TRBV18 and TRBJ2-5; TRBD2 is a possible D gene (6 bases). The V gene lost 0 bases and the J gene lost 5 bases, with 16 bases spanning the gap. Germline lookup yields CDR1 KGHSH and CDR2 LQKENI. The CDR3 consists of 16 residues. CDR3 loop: CASSPPRGGVKETQYF. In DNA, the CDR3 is TGTGCCAGCTCACCACCCCGAGGAGGGGTAAAGGAGACCCAGTACTTC.

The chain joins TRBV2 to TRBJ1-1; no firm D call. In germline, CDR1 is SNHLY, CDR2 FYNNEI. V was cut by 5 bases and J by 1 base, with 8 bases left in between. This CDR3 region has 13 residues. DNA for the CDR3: TGTGCCAGCAGTTTCGCAGGGAACACTGAAGCTTTCTTT. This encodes CASSFAGNTEAFF. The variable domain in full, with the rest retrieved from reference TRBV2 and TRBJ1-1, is EPEVTQTPSHQVTQMGQEVILRCVPISNHLYFYWYRQILGQKVEFLVSFYNNEISEKSEIFDDQFSVERPDGSNFTLKIRSTKLEDSAMYFCASSFAGNTEAFFGQGTRLTVV.